Below are 30 T cell receptor beta chains sequenced from a single sample in a study of cytomegalovirus exposure and HLA in healthy donors. The PCR used 60 Vbeta and 13 Jbeta primers. Some clones are missing from TCRdb's copy, which holds only in-frame ones; the method was immunoSEQ multiplex PCR. Of 110,000 or so clones in the sample, over 60% are singletons; the top ten hold roughly 9.7%. The sequenced sample was PBMCs. These receptors came from a man aged 35 to 55 in good health and CMV-seropositive.

This chain connects TRBV2 to TRBJ2-3; 9 nucleotides line up with TRBD2. The CDR3 covers 16 residues. Per germline, CDR1 SNHLY and CDR2 FYNNEI. In DNA form, the CDR3 reads TGTGTCAGTCCGTGGGAGCGGGGGGAGAACACAGATACGCAGTATTTT. Its translation is CVSPWERGENTDTQYF.

The genes are TRBV30 and TRBJ2-3, with TRBD2 matching over 9 bases. Germline V gives CDR1 GTSNPN, CDR2 SVGIG (reference sequence). Losses at the gene ends were 2 bases for V and 0 bases for J; bases not matched to a gene: 3. The CDR3 consists of 15 residues. CDR3 in amino acids: CAWSSGGISTDTQYF. The DNA for the CDR3 is TGTGCCTGGAGTAGCGGGGGGATAAGCACAGATACGCAGTATTTT. Looking up the rest from reference TRBV30 and TRBJ2-3 gives the full variable domain: SQTIHQWPATLVQPVGSPLSLECTVEGTSNPNLYWYRQAAGRGLQLLFYSVGIGQISSEVPQNLSASRPQDRQFILSSKKLLLSDSGFYLCAWSSGGISTDTQYFGPGTRLTVL.

This clone was recorded a few times. The chain couples TRBV5-1 to TRBJ2-7; D is perhaps TRBD1 (6 bases). CDR3 length: 15 amino acids. The germline V gene encodes CDR1 SGHRS and CDR2 YFSETQ. The germline V and J ends were trimmed by 0 bases and 2 bases, with 12 bases remaining between them. CDR3 coding DNA: TGCGCCAGCAGCTTGGCCGATGCAGGGGCCTACGAGCAGTACTTC. Protein: CASSLADAGAYEQYF.

In this sample, this clone turned up once. The chain is built from TRBV14 and TRBJ1-3; D not resolved. The CDR3 loop spans 17 amino acids. Germline CDR1 is SGHDN and CDR2 is FVKESK. The V and J ends lost 4 bases and 2 bases respectively, with 18 bases between them. The CDR3 protein is CASSPLRGVRPGNTIYF. In nucleotides, the CDR3 is TGTGCCAGCAGCCCCCTACGGGGAGTTAGGCCTGGAAACACCATATATTTT.

CDR3 residues: CASRLGRGLGEAQETQYF. The CDR3 bases are TGTGCCAGCAGATTGGGACGAGGATTAGGGGAGGCACAAGAGACCCAGTACTTC. The chain links TRBV11-2 to TRBJ2-5, with D perhaps TRBD2 (6 bases). Trimming shortened V by 6 bases and J by 2 bases, and 25 bases separated the two germline ends. The CDR3 spans 18 residues. Germline CDR1 reads SGHAT; CDR2 reads FQNNGV.

This clone was recorded once. In DNA, the CDR3 is TGTGCCAGCAGTTTAGGTACAGAATATGGCTACACCTTC. This codes for CASSLGTEYGYTF. The chain has TRBV28 and TRBJ1-2; D not certain. This CDR3 contains 13 residues. Germline V gene data show CDR1 as MDHEN and CDR2 as SYDVKM. Trimming pared 2 bases from V and 5 bases from J, leaving 9 bases between.

The chain recombines TRBV7-8 with TRBJ2-7; D perhaps matches TRBD1 (6 bases). The CDR3 contains 15 residues. Germline V lookup: CDR1 SGHVS, CDR2 FQNEAQ. Trimming shortened V by 2 bases and J by 1 base, and 12 bases separated the two germline ends. The CDR3: CASSLYQGPSYEQYF. Written as DNA, the CDR3 is TGTGCCAGCAGCTTATATCAGGGGCCGTCCTACGAGCAGTACTTC.

V and J are TRBV30 and TRBJ1-2; 10 nucleotides line up with TRBD1. This CDR3 spans 14 amino acids. With V trimmed by 3 bases and J by 4 bases, 5 bases remained unmatched. Germline-derived CDR1 and CDR2 are GTSNPN and SVGIG (reference sequence). CDR3 residues: CAWSRDRGAYGYTF. The CDR3 DNA reads as TGTGCCTGGAGCCGGGACAGGGGCGCCTATGGCTACACCTTC.

The chain joins TRBV30 to TRBJ1-6; D not certain. The CDR3 length is 12 residues. Trimming shortened V by 4 bases and J by 14 bases, and 15 bases separated the two germline ends. CDR1 is GTSNPN and CDR2 is SVGIG in the germline V gene (reference sequence). The CDR3 protein is CAWTHTTTTLHF. The CDR3 coding sequence is TGTGCCTGGACCCACACTACGACCACCCTCCACTTT.

The chain is built from TRBV12-5 and TRBJ1-1; the D gene is possibly TRBD1 (6 bases). The CDR3 length is 16 residues. CDR1 and CDR2 from the germline V gene are LGHNT and FRNRAP. Trimming took 7 bases from V and 0 from J, leaving 18 bases between them. CDR3 loop: CASATGTSFMNTEAFF. The DNA of the CDR3 is TGTGCTAGTGCAACCGGGACATCTTTTATGAACACTGAAGCTTTCTTT.

The rearrangement links TRBV6-5 to TRBJ1-2; the D gene is possibly TRBD1 (6 bases). The CDR3 loop spans 13 amino acids. The ends were cut back, 2 bases at V and 5 bases at J, with 9 bases in the middle. Germline V CDR1 and CDR2: MNHEY, SVGAGI. In nucleotides, the CDR3 is TGTGCCAGCAGTTACGCTGGGACATATGGCTACACCTTC. Its translation: CASSYAGTYGYTF.

The rearrangement joins TRBV28 to TRBJ2-7; TRBD2 matches 7 bases. The germline CDR1 and CDR2 sequences are MDHEN and SYDVKM. This CDR3 spans 13 amino acids. After removal of 7 bases from V and 1 base from J, the junction contained 4 bases not matched to a gene. The CDR3 loop reads CASTLGGSYEQYF. The CDR3, as DNA: TGTGCCAGCACTCTGGGAGGGTCCTACGAGCAGTACTTC.

V gene TRBV10-1 combines with J gene TRBJ2-1; unclear D gene. Germline assignment: CDR1 WNHNN and CDR2 SYGVQD (reference sequence). The CDR3 spans 13 residues. Trimming took off 0 bases at V and 5 bases at J, with 5 bases between the two ends. In DNA form, the CDR3 reads TGCGCCAGCAGTGAGTCGGCAGACAATGAGCAGTTCTTC. Its protein is CASSESADNEQFF.

The chain is built from TRBV19 and TRBJ2-1; TRBD2 agrees at 10 bases. CDR1 is LNHDA and CDR2 is SQIVND in the germline V gene (reference sequence). V shed 4 bases, J shed 0 bases, and the junction held 6 bases outside the gene matches. This CDR3 region has 17 residues. The CDR3 region is CASSTERGGGSYNEQFF. CDR3 DNA: TGTGCCAGTAGTACTGAGCGGGGGGGAGGCTCCTACAATGAGCAGTTCTTC.

The chain has TRBV15 and TRBJ1-1, with no clear D. The CDR3 has 17 amino acids. Germline CDR1 LNHNV, CDR2 YYDKDF (reference sequence). The V end lost 0 bases, the J end lost 0 bases, and 14 bases lay between the germline ends. The CDR3, as DNA: TGTGCCACCAGCAGAGACCGAGTTGCGAGGTTGAACACTGAAGCTTTCTTT. Protein product: CATSRDRVARLNTEAFF.

V and J are TRBV9 and TRBJ2-6; D gene ambiguous. The V end lost 4 bases, the J end lost 0 bases, and 5 bases lay between the germline ends. The V gene's germline CDR1 is SGDLS and CDR2 YYNGEE. The CDR3 has 14 amino acids. The CDR3 loop reads CASSRVSGANVLTF. The CDR3 DNA reads TGTGCCAGCAGCAGAGTCTCTGGGGCCAACGTCCTGACTTTC.

The rearrangement joins TRBV13 to TRBJ2-7, with 14 nucleotides matching TRBD2. There are 16 residues in the CDR3. CDR1 and CDR2 from the germline V gene are PRHDT and FYEKMQ (reference sequence). After removal of 5 bases from V and 4 bases from J, the junction contained 7 bases not matched to a gene. The DNA of the CDR3 is TGTGCCAGCAGCCAGACTAGCGGGGGGGAGGATTACGAGCAGTACTTC. Amino acid sequence: CASSQTSGGEDYEQYF.

This clone appeared a single time. The rearrangement links TRBV4-1 to TRBJ2-7; D unclear. CDR1 MGHRA and CDR2 YSYEKL come from the germline V gene. The CDR3 extends over 14 amino acids. Between the trimmed V and J ends, which lost 1 base and 1 base, there was a span of 8 bases. CDR3 DNA: TGCGCCAGCAGCCAAGCCCCCCTTTCCTACGAGCAGTACTTC. It yields the protein CASSQAPLSYEQYF.

This clone was recorded once. The rearrangement joins TRBV5-3 to TRBJ2-5; a weak D match, TRBD1 (6 bases). TRBV5-3 is given ORF status, its function remaining uncertain. This CDR3 is 16 amino acids long. V shed 4 bases and J shed 1 base, with 17 bases lying between them. CDR3 DNA sequence: TGTGCCAGAAGCATACCTTGGGAAGGGGGCCAAGAGACCCAGTACTTC. Translated, it gives CARSIPWEGGQETQYF.

J is TRBJ2-5 and V is TRBV5-1; 14 bases map to TRBD2. V trimming: 4 bases; J trimming: 1 base; junction bases outside the gene matches: 9. The length of the CDR3 is 18 residues. From germline, CDR1 is SGHRS and CDR2 YFSETQ. The DNA for the CDR3 is TGCGCCAGCAGCCCATTTCTTGGACTAGCGGGGGGCCAAGAGACCCAGTACTTC. Protein product: CASSPFLGLAGGQETQYF. The whole variable domain, filled in from reference TRBV5-1 and TRBJ2-5, reads KAGVTQTPRYLIKTRGQQVTLSCSPISGHRSVSWYQQTPGQGLQFLFEYFSETQRNKGNFPGRFSGRQFSNSRSEMNVSTLELGDSALYLCASSPFLGLAGGQETQYFGPGTRLLVL.

The rearrangement joins TRBV10-3 to TRBJ2-5, with 7 bases identical to TRBD2. Germline trimming cut 3 bases from V and 0 bases from J; bases unmatched to any gene: 7. This CDR3 comprises 16 residues. CDR1 and CDR2 (germline): ENHRY, SYGVKD. The CDR3 nucleotides are TGTGCCATCAGTGACGAGTGGGGGGGAAACCAAGAGACCCAGTACTTC. It encodes CAISDEWGGNQETQYF.

This clone has only one observation. The gene calls are TRBV4-1 and TRBJ1-5; D uncertain. The CDR3 is 16 residues long. Germline assignment: CDR1 MGHRA and CDR2 YSYEKL. Trimming left V 0 bases short and J 4 bases short, with 13 bases between. The chain's CDR3 is CASSQDGLQRNQPQHF. The CDR3 DNA reads TGCGCCAGCAGCCAAGATGGGTTACAGAGAAATCAGCCCCAGCATTTT.

The genes are TRBV7-9 and TRBJ1-1; D gene unclear. Trimming removed 5 bases at V and 10 bases at J, with 14 bases between. Germline V gene lookup returns CDR1 SEHNR and CDR2 FQNEAQ (reference sequence). This CDR3 spans 12 amino acids. CDR3 sequence (DNA): TGTGCCAGCAGCCTAATCCCCGGTGGAGCTTTCTTT. It specifies CASSLIPGGAFF.

This chain uses TRBV19 with TRBJ2-5; 7 nucleotides agree with TRBD1. The trim removed 5 bases at V and 1 base at J, leaving 4 bases unmatched. Per germline, CDR1 LNHDA and CDR2 SQIVND (reference sequence). The CDR3 runs 14 residues. CDR3 nucleotides: TGTGCCAGTAGTCCAAGGACAGGCCAAGAGACCCAGTACTTC. Amino acid sequence: CASSPRTGQETQYF.

J is TRBJ2-3 and V is TRBV4-2, with TRBD1 identical over 9 bases. From germline, CDR1 is LGHNA and CDR2 YNFKEQ. The CDR3 sequence is 16 residues long. V lost 0 bases, J lost 4 bases, and 5 bases stayed unmatched. CDR3 loop: CASSQDLGQGADTQYF. The CDR3 nucleotides are TGTGCCAGCAGCCAAGATTTGGGACAGGGAGCAGATACGCAGTATTTT.

The chain links TRBV5-8 to TRBJ1-1, with TRBD1 matching 7 bases. Germline lookup yields CDR1 SGHTS and CDR2 YDEGEE. Germline trimming cut 5 bases from V and 11 bases from J; bases unmatched to any gene: 9. The CDR3 sequence is 12 residues long. The chain's CDR3 is CASRPGQAKAFF. In DNA, the CDR3 is TGTGCCAGCAGACCCGGACAGGCGAAGGCTTTCTTT.

The chain couples TRBV7-2 to TRBJ1-5; TRBD1 might be the D (5 bases). Germline V gene lookup returns CDR1 SGHTA and CDR2 FQGNSA. The CDR3 extends over 16 amino acids. The V end was cut by 1 base, the J end by 0 bases, with 10 bases between. CDR3 in DNA: TGTGCCAGCAGCTTAGAGTCAGGGTATAGCAATCAGCCCCAGCATTTT. Amino acid sequence: CASSLESGYSNQPQHF.

The CDR3 reads CASTPLEGGGDIQYF. CDR3 sequence (DNA): TGTGCCAGCACGCCATTGGAAGGGGGCGGAGACATTCAGTACTTC. V usage is TRBV7-6 and J usage is TRBJ2-4; 7 nucleotides agree with TRBD1. Per the germline V gene, CDR1 is SGHVS and CDR2 is FNYEAQ. CDR3 length: 15 amino acids. V was clipped by 7 bases and J by 8 bases; unmatched bases: 14.

This sequence joins TRBV21-1 and TRBJ1-2. TRBV21-1 has pseudogene status. CDR3 length: 14 residues. The CDR3 DNA sequence: TGTGCCAGCAGCAAGTCGGGGGGCCCGGGGGGCTACACCTTC. It specifies CASSKSGGPGGYTF.

This sequence joins TRBV14 and TRBJ1-6; D perhaps matches TRBD1 (6 bases). Trimming cost V 2 bases and J 6 bases, with 11 bases left between them. Germline CDR1 reads SGHDN; CDR2 reads FVKESK. This CDR3 contains 15 residues. The CDR3 reads CASSQTGGLNSPLHF. The DNA for the CDR3 is TGTGCCAGCAGCCAAACCGGGGGGCTTAATTCACCCCTCCACTTT.